The T cell receptor (beta chain) under discussion was sequenced for a study of blood T cell repertoires in COVID-19. About the study: The cDNA or gDNA used as material had been derived from T cells, B-cell-depleted T cells, or PBMCs.

Germline values: CDR1 SGDLS, CDR2 YYNGEE. The V and J ends lost 4 bases and 0 bases, in that order; junction bases with no gene match: 12. This CDR3 has 18 residues. The assay was immunoSEQ multiplex PCR, and TCRdb's table has in-frame clones only and misses some. This sample carries 190,000 or so clones, approximately 86% of them seen once, and the ten largest clones take around 2.3%. The chain uses TRBV9 and TRBJ1-1, with 10 bases lining up with TRBD1. This clonotype originated in a woman in her thirties who had recovered from COVID-19. The sample taken for sequencing was PBMCs or T cells enriched from blood (not recorded which). The CDR3 coding sequence is TGTGCCAGCAGCTCCTGGGGGACAGGGGAGGCCTTGAACACTGAAGCTTTCTTT. Translation gives CASSSWGTGEALNTEAFF.